Sequencing of this TCR beta chain was carried out in a study of blood T cell repertoires in COVID-19. The overall study: COVID-19 samples, acute and convalescent, were from the United States, Italy and Spain.

Those who participated ranged in age from about 18 to 95 years and resided in 20 to 30 US areas. Participant reports of clinical history set cohort assignment. Two negative PCRs, clearance, or symptom resolution characterized the recovered Cohort 3 donors. Generated by immunoSEQ multiplex PCR, the TCRdb table keeps only in-frame clones and is missing some. Counted here are over 250,000 clones, around 87% occurring once; the ten biggest clones make up approximately 5.3%. The V gene's germline CDR1 is SGHTA and CDR2 FQGNSA. The CDR3 consists of 13 residues. V was cut by 4 bases and J by 0 bases, with 4 bases left in between.

Sequences were obtained from PBMCs or T cells enriched from blood (not recorded which). The source of this sequence is a woman aged 25 to 39 who had recovered from COVID-19. This chain joins TRBV7-2 and TRBJ2-4; no definite D call. For the CDR3, the DNA is TGTGCCAGCAGCTATATAGCCAAAAACATTCAGTACTTC. It specifies CASSYIAKNIQYF.